This T cell receptor (beta chain) was retrieved from a study of T-cell reconstitution after alpha-beta-depleted transplantation in children. The library targeted TCRbeta and was prepared with unique molecular identifiers. TCRdb re-called the PCR reads with MiXCR, one entry per CDR3 protein. The sample holds about 240,000 distinct CDR3 sequences; 20% to 30% are singletons and the top ten take roughly 2.6%. V was trimmed by 8 bases and J by 0 bases, leaving 12 bases between them. CDR1 DFQATT and CDR2 SNEGSKA come from the germline V gene (reference sequence). CDR3 size: 13 residues. General study results and limits: Surviving recipient T cells and thymic progenitors accounted for the high day-60 TCRbeta diversity observed in some patients.

About this clonotype itself: Antigen specificity is unknown.

The rearrangement joins TRBV20-1 to TRBJ2-3; D possibly uses TRBD1 or TRBD2 (5 bases each). The sequences come from PBMCs, collected before TCRalphabeta/CD19-depleted stem cell transplant. The clonotype originates from a girl aged 2 to 10 with Fanconi anemia, due to receive a stem cell transplant. The CDR3: CSSRGASTDTQYF. CDR3 nucleotide sequence: TGCAGTTCGAGGGGTGCTAGCACAGATACGCAGTATTTT.